This T cell receptor (beta chain) is from a study of shared T cell receptors in the human thymus. Some clones are missing from TCRdb's copy, which holds only in-frame ones; the method was immunoSEQ multiplex PCR. The sample shows some 760,000 clones, 70% to 90% of them seen only once. The CDR3 spans 13 residues. V shed 9 bases and J 1 base; nucleotides not matched to a gene: 5. Germline lookup yields CDR1 MNHNS and CDR2 SASEGT. Separately, the same data were catalogued under a study of human thymus T cells. According to that study: The thymus tissue came from resections taken during corrective heart surgery.

The J gene is TRBJ1-1, the V gene TRBV6-1; 7 bases are a match to TRBD1. The sequence was obtained from a girl under three years old with a congenital heart defect. The sequenced sample consisted of thymocytes. As DNA, the CDR3 is TGTGCCAGTCCGGGACAGACGAACACTGAAGCTTTCTTT. It encodes CASPGQTNTEAFF.